Listed below are T cell receptor beta chains from one sample, sequenced in a study of HIV-infected patients and healthy controls. TCRdb used MiXCR to reprocess the 5' RACE reads, holding one entry per CDR3 protein. Among 7,500 to 9,500 distinct CDR3 sequences listed, 8% were seen once. This material consisted of blood, taken before antiretroviral therapy. The origin of the receptors is an adult with HIV infection. The donor label of this sample is uncertain. The CDR3 runs from the conserved cysteine through the conserved F or W. The D gene is left open where the match is weak. Expanded clones are given a class, and other clones once, few, many or no size at all.

>many|TRBJ2-1|TRBV4-1|.
CASSQVPAGEQFF
TGCGCCAGCAGCCAAGTCCCAGCTGGTGAGCAGTTCTTC
>.|TRBJ2-3|TRBV3-1|.
CASSQPPATQYF
TGTGCCAGCAGCCAACCCCCGGCTACGCAGTATTTT
>many|TRBJ1-1|TRBV5-1|.
CASSLTDNTEAFF
TGCGCCAGCAGCTTGACAGATAACACTGAAGCTTTCTTT
>many|TRBJ1-3|TRBV7-2|.
CASSLLPTGSGNTIYF
TGTGCCAGCAGCTTACTACCCACCGGCTCTGGAAACACCATATATTTT
>many|TRBJ1-1|TRBV5-1|TRBD1
CASSLNAGGMNTEAFF
TGCGCCAGCAGCTTGAACGCAGGGGGCATGAACACTGAAGCTTTCTTT
>many|TRBJ1-1|TRBV2|TRBD1
CASSKTGMANTEAFF
TGTGCCAGCAGTAAGACAGGGATGGCGAACACTGAAGCTTTCTTT
>medium-sized|TRBJ1-5|TRBV5-1|.
CASSSDGNQPQHF
TGCGCCAGCAGCTCGGACGGGAATCAGCCCCAGCATTTT
>many|TRBJ2-1|TRBV29-1|TRBD2
CSVGRAGVGYNEQFF
TGCAGCGTGGGAAGAGCGGGAGTGGGATACAATGAGCAGTTCTTC
>many|TRBJ1-2|TRBV7-9|.
CASSFPGYGYTF
TGTGCCAGCAGCTTTCCCGGCTATGGCTACACCTTC
>medium-sized|TRBJ1-1|TRBV29-1|TRBD1
CSVRQGQTEAFF
TGCAGCGTCCGACAGGGGCAGACTGAAGCTTTCTTT
>many|TRBJ2-1|TRBV27|.
CASGRASRYNEQFF
TGTGCCAGCGGTCGGGCCAGTAGGTACAATGAGCAGTTCTTC
>many|TRBJ1-1|TRBV29-1|.
CSVPSRTEAFF
TGCAGCGTCCCCAGTCGCACTGAAGCTTTCTTT
>many|TRBJ2-1|TRBV12-3/TRBV12-4|.
CASSLLPWTSSYNEQFF
TGTGCCAGCAGTTTACTCCCTTGGACAAGCTCCTACAATGAGCAGTTCTTC
>many|TRBJ2-3|TRBV6-5|TRBD2
CASRIYQRGGADTQYF
TGTGCCAGCAGGATATATCAGCGGGGGGGCGCAGATACGCAGTATTTT
>many|TRBJ1-6|TRBV7-6|.
CASSPGPSTNSPLHF
TGTGCCAGCAGCCCTGGCCCATCTACGAATTCACCCCTCCACTTT
>many|TRBJ1-5|TRBV19|.
CASNGGRGQPQHF
TGTGCCAGTAATGGGGGGCGCGGACAGCCCCAGCATTTT
>many|TRBJ1-5|TRBV19|.
CASSTSPGSNQPQHF
TGTGCCAGTAGTACCTCCCCTGGCAGCAATCAGCCCCAGCATTTT
>many|TRBJ1-3|TRBV12-3/TRBV12-4|.
CASTLVSGNTIYF
TGTGCCAGCACCCTGGTCTCTGGAAACACCATATATTTT
>.|TRBJ1-4|TRBV12-3/TRBV12-4|.
CASTALRSGKLFF
TGTGCCAGCACCGCTTTAAGGAGTGGAAAACTGTTTTTT
>many|TRBJ2-2|TRBV27|.
CGTGQDTGELFF
TGTGGGACGGGGCAGGACACCGGGGAGCTGTTTTTT
>many|TRBJ1-5|TRBV3-1|.
CASSPSGAGRTQHF
TGTGCCAGCAGCCCCTCCGGGGCCGGACGGACCCAGCATTTT
>many|TRBJ2-1|TRBV7-9|TRBD2
CASSLYGLSSGSSGEQFF
TGTGCCAGCAGCTTATACGGGCTCTCTAGCGGGAGTAGTGGTGAGCAGTTCTTC
>many|TRBJ2-4|TRBV7-9|.
CASSLSGVYAIQYF
TGTGCCAGCAGCTTATCAGGGGTTTACGCCATTCAGTACTTC
>.|TRBJ2-7|TRBV7-6|TRBD2
CASSPSIPGGYYEQYF
TGTGCCAGCAGCCCCTCGATCCCGGGAGGGTACTACGAGCAGTACTTC
>.|TRBJ2-2|TRBV5-1|.
CASSLDLGARATGELFF
TGCGCCAGCAGCTTGGATTTAGGGGCGCGGGCCACCGGGGAGCTGTTTTTT